This T cell receptor beta chain was observed in a study of T cell responses to AZD1222 COVID-19 vaccine. Whole-study results and caveats: Following two doses of AZD1222, Spike-specific TCR breadth and depth rose. Only a handful of AZD1222 recipients, six or seven in all, had baseline seropositivity. A mostly white British donor set with more females was recruited, and clonal diversity was possibly underestimated. None of the repertoires were sampled until the peak T cell response had passed.

Worth noting for this clone: What it recognizes is unknown.

The CDR3 is 16 amino acids. V shed 0 bases and J shed 9 bases, with 15 bases lying between them. Germline CDR1 is LGHDT and CDR2 is YNNKEL (reference sequence). Repertoires were generated with immunoSEQ multiplex PCR, while TCRdb's copy carries only in-frame clones and drops some. The sample yields some 200,000 clones, approximately 90% seen once. This TCR derives from an adult who received the AZD1222 COVID-19 vaccine. The sequenced sample was peripheral blood, obtained 28 days after the second AZD1222 dose. V and J are TRBV3-1 (or the pseudogene TRBV3-2) and TRBJ1-6; possibly TRBD1 for D (6 bases). CDR3 region: CASSQESGAGGSPLHF. The DNA for the CDR3 is TGTGCCAGCAGCCAAGAGTCGGGGGCTGGGGGTTCACCCCTCCACTTT.